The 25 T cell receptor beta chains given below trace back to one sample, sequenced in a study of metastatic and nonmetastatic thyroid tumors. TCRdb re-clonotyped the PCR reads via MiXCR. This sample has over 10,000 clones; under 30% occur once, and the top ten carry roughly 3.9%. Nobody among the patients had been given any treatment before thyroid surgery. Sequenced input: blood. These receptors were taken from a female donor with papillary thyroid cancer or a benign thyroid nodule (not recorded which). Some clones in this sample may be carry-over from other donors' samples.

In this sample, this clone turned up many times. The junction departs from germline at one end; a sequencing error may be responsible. CDR3 coding DNA: TGTGCCAGCAGCCAAGTTGTGTCGATCACCTTC. It yields the protein CASSQVVSITF. The V and J genes are TRBV3-1 and TRBJ2-1, with D unresolved. The CDR3 length is 11 residues. Germline lookup yields CDR1 LGHDT and CDR2 YNNKEL (reference sequence).

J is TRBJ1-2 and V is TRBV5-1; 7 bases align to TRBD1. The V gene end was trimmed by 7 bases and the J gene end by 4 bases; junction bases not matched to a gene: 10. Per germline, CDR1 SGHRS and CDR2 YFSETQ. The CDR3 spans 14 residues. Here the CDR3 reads CASWLYRGGYGYTF. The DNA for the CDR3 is TGCGCCAGCTGGCTATACAGGGGCGGCTATGGCTACACCTTC.

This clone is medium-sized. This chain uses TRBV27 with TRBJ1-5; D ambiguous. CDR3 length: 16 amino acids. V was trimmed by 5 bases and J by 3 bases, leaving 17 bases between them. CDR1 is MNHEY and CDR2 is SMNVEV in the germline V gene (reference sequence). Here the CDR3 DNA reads TGTGCCAGCAGTCAGACGGTTTCCCCCGCCAATCAGCCCCAGCATTTT. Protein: CASSQTVSPANQPQHF.

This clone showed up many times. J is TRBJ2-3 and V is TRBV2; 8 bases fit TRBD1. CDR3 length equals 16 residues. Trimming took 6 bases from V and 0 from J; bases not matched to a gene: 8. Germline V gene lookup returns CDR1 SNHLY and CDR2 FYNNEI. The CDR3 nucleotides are TGTGCCAGCAGGGCCAGGACAGGGCCTAGCACAGATACGCAGTATTTT. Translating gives CASRARTGPSTDTQYF.

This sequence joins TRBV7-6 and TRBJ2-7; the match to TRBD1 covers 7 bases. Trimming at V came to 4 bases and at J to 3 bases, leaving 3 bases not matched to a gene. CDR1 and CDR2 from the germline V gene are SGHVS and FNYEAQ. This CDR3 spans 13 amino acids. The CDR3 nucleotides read TGTGCCAGCAGCTCTCGGGACAGCTACGAGCAGTACTTC. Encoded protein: CASSSRDSYEQYF.

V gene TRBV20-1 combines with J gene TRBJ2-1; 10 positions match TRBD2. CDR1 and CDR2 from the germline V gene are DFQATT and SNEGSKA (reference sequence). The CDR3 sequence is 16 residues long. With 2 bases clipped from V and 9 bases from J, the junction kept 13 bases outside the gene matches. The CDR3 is CSARPSVLAGVAEQFF. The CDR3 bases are TGCAGTGCTAGACCGAGTGTTCTAGCGGGAGTAGCTGAGCAGTTCTTC.

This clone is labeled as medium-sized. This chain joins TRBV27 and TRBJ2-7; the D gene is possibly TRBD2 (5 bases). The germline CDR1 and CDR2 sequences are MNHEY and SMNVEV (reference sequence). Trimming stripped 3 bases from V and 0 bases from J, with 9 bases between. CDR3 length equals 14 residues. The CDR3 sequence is CASSFFRGSYEQYF. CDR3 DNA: TGTGCCAGCAGTTTTTTCCGGGGCTCCTACGAGCAGTACTTC.

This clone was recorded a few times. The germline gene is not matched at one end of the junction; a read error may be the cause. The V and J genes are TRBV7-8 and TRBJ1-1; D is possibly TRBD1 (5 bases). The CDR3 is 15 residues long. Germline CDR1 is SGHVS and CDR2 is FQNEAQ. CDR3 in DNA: TGTGCCAGCATCTTAGCGGGACTCCTCGGCACTGAAGCTTTCTTT. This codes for CASILAGLLGTEAFF.

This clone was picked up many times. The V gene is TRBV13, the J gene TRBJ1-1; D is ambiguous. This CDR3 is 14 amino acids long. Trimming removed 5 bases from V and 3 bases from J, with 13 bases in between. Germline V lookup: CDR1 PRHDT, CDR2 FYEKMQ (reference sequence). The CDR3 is CASSKTYGDTEAFF. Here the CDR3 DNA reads TGTGCCAGCAGCAAAACCTACGGGGACACTGAAGCTTTCTTT.

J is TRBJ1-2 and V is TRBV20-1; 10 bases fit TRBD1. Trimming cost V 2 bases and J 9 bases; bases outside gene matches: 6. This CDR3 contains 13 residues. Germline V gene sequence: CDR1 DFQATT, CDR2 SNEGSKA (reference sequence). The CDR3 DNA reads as TGCAGTGCTAGAACCGGGACAGGGGTGAGCTACACCTTC. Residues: CSARTGTGVSYTF.

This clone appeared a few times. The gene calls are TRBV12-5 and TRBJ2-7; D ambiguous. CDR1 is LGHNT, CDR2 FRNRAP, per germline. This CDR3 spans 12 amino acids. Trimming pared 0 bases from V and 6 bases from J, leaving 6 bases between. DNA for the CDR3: TGTGCTAGTGGTTTGGTACTGGGCGAGCAGTACTTC. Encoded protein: CASGLVLGEQYF.

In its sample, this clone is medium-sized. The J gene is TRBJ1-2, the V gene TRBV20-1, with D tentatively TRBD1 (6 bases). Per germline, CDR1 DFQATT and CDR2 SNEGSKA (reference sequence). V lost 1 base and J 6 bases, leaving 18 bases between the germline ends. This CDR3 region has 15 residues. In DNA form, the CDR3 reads TGCAGTGCTAGAGGGGGGCCATGGGCGGGGGATGGCTACACCTTC. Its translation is CSARGGPWAGDGYTF.

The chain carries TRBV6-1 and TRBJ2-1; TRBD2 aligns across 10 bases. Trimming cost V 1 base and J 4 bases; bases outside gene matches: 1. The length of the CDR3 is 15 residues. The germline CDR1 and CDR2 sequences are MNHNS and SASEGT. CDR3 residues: CASSEEAGGYNEQFF. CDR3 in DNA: TGTGCCAGCAGTGAAGAAGCGGGAGGGTACAATGAGCAGTTCTTC.

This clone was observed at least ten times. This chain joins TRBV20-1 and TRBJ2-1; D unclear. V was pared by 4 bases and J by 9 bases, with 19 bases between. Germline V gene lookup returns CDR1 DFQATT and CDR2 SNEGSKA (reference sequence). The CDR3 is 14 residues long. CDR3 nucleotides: TGCAGTGCTAACCAGGACCGCTCTGGTACTGAGCAGTTCTTC. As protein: CSANQDRSGTEQFF.

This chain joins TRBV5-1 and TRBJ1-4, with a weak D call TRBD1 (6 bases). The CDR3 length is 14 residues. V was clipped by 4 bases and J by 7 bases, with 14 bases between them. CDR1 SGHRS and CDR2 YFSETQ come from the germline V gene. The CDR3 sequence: CASSQDRWGEKLFF. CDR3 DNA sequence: TGCGCCAGCAGCCAAGACAGGTGGGGTGAAAAACTGTTTTTT.

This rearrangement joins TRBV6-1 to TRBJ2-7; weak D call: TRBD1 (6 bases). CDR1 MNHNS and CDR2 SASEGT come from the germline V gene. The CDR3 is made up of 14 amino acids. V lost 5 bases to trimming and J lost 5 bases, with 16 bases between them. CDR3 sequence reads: CASSLGTPRDEQYF. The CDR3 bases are TGTGCCAGCAGTCTTGGGACACCAAGGGACGAGCAGTACTTC.

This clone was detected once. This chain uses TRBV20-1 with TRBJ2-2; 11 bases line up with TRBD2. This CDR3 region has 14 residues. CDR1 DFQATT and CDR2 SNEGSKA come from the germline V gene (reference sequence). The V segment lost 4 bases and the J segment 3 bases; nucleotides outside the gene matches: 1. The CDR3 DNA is TGCAGTGCTAAGGGACTAGCGGACACCGGGGAGCTGTTTTTT. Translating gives CSAKGLADTGELFF.

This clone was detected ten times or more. CDR3 nucleotides: TGCGCCAGCAGCCACTTTGGGACTGAAGCTTTCTTT. The encoded protein is CASSHFGTEAFF. The rearrangement links TRBV4-1 to TRBJ1-1; D gene ambiguous. Germline-derived CDR1 and CDR2 are MGHRA and YSYEKL. V dropped 3 bases and J dropped 5 bases, with 7 bases sitting between them. This CDR3 contains 12 residues.

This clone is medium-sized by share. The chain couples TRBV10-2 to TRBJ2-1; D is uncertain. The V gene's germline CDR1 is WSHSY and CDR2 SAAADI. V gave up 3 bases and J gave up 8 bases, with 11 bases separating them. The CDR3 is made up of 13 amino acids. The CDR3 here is CASSERRNYEQFF. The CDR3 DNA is TGCGCCAGCAGTGAAAGGCGGAACTATGAGCAGTTCTTC.

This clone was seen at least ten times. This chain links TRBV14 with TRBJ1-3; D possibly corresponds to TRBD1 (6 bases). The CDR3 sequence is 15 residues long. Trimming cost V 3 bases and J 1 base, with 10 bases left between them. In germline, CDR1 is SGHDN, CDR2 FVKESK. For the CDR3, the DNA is TGTGCCAGCAGCCAGGACAGTTTGTCTGGAAACACCATATATTTT. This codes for CASSQDSLSGNTIYF. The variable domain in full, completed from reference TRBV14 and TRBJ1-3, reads EAGVTQFPSHSVIEKGQTVTLRCDPISGHDNLYWYRRVMGKEIKFLLHFVKESKQDESGMPNNRFLAERTGGTYSTLKVQPAELEDSGVYFCASSQDSLSGNTIYFGEGSWLTVV.

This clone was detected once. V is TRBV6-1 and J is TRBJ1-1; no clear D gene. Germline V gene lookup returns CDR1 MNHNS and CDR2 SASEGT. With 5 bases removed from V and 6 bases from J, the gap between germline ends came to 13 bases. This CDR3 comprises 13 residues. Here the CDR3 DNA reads TGTGCCAGCAGTCCCGAGAACCTAGCTGAAGCTTTCTTT. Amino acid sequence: CASSPENLAEAFF.

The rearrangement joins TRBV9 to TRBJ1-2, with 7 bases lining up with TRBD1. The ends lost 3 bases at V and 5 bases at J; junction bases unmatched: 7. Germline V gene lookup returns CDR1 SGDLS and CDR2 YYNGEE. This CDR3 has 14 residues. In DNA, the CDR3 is TGTGCCAGCAGCGGACCGAGGGGGCGATATGGCTACACCTTC. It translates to CASSGPRGRYGYTF.

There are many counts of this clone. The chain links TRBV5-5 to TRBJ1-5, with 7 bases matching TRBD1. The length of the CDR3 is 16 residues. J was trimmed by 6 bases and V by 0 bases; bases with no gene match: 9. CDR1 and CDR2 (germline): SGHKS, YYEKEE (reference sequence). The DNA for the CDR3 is TGTGCCAGCAGCTTGGATGAGGGGGCCGGGGGTCAGCCCCAGCATTTT. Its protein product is CASSLDEGAGGQPQHF.

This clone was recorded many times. CDR3 bases: TGCGCCAGCAGCCCATTACAGGGAGATGAAAAACTGTTTTTT. The encoded protein is CASSPLQGDEKLFF. The chain has TRBV4-1 and TRBJ1-4; perhaps TRBD1 as D (6 bases). V was clipped by 4 bases and J by 6 bases, with 12 bases between them. The CDR3 runs 14 residues. Germline V CDR1 and CDR2: MGHRA, YSYEKL.

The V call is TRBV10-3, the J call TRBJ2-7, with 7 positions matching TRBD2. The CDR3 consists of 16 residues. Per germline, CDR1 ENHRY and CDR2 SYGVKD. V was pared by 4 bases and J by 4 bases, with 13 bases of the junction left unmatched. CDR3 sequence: CAISGQGGLGRYEQYF. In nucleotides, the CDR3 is TGTGCCATCAGTGGTCAGGGAGGGTTGGGGAGGTACGAGCAGTACTTC.